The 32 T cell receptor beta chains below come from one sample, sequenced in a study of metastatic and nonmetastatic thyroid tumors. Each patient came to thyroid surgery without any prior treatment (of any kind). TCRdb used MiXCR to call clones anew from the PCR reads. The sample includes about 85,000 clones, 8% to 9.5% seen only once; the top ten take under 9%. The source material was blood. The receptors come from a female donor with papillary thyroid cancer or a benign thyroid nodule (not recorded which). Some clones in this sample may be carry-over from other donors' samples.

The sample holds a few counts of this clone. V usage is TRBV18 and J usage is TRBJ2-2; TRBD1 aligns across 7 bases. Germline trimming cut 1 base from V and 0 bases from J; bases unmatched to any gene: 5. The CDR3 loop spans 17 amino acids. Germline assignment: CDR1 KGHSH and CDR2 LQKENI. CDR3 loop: CASSPRYTGANTGELFF. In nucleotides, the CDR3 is TGTGCCAGCTCACCACGGTACACAGGGGCGAACACCGGGGAGCTGTTTTTT.

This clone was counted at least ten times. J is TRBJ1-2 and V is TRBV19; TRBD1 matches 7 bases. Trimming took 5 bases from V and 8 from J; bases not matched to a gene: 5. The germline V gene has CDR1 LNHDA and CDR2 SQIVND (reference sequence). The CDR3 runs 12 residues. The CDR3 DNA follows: TGTGCCAGTAGTCTGAGGGACAGCGGCTACACCTTC. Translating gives CASSLRDSGYTF.

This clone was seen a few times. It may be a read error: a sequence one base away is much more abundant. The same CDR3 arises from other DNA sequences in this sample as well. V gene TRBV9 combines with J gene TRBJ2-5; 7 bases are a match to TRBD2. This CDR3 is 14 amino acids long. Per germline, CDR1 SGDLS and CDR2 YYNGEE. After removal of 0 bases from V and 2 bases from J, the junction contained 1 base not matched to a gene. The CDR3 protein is CASSVAGGQETQYF. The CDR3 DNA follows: TGTGCCAGCAGCGTAGCGGGGGGTCAAGAGACCCAGTACTTC.

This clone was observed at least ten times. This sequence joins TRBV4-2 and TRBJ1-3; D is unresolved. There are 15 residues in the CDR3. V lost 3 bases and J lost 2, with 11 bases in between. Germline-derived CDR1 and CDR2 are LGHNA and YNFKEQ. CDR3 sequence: CASSQADRTGNTIYF. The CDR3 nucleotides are TGTGCCAGCAGCCAGGCCGATCGGACTGGAAACACCATATATTTT.

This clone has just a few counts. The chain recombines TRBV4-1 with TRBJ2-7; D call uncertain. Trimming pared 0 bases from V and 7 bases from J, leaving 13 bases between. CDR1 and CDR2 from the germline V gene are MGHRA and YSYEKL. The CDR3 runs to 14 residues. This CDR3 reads CASSQEFRTLEQYF. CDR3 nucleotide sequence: TGCGCCAGCAGCCAAGAATTTCGGACGCTGGAGCAGTACTTC.

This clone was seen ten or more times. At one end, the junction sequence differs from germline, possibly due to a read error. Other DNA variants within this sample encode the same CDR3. CDR3 residues: CASSLALLASEQFF. CDR3 nucleotide sequence: TGTGCCAGCAGCTTAGCCCTTCTAGCGAGTGAGCAGTTTTTC. This chain connects TRBV11-1 to TRBJ2-1; D possibly corresponds to TRBD2 (6 bases). This CDR3 is built from 14 residues. Germline V gives CDR1 SGHAT, CDR2 FQDESV (reference sequence).

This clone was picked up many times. CDR3 sequence reads: CSGTRGGTYEQYF. CDR3 nucleotides: TGCAGTGGAACTAGGGGGGGAACCTACGAGCAGTACTTC. The J gene is TRBJ2-7, the V gene TRBV29-1; the D gene is possibly TRBD2 (7 bases). Germline V gene data show CDR1 as SQVTM and CDR2 as ANQGSEA. This CDR3 spans 13 amino acids.

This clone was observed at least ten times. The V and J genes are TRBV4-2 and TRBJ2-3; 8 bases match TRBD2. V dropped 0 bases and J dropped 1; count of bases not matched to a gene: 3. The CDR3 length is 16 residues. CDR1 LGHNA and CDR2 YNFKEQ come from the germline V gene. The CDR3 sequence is CASSQDQAGGTDTQYF. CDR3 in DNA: TGTGCCAGCAGCCAAGATCAAGCGGGGGGCACAGATACGCAGTATTTT.

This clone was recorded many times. The CDR3 loop is CASSYGTSTDEQFF. As DNA, the CDR3 is TGTGCCAGCAGTTACGGGACTAGCACCGATGAGCAGTTCTTC. The V and J genes are TRBV12-3 or TRBV12-4 and TRBJ2-1; TRBD2 agrees at 9 bases. With V trimmed by 4 bases and J by 8 bases, 6 bases remained unmatched. The CDR3 is made up of 14 amino acids.

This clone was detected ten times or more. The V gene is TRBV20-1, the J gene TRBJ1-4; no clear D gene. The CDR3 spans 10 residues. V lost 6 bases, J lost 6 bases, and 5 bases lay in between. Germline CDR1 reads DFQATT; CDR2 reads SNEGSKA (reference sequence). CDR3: CSAGYEKLFF. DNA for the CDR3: TGCAGTGCCGGATATGAAAAACTGTTTTTT.

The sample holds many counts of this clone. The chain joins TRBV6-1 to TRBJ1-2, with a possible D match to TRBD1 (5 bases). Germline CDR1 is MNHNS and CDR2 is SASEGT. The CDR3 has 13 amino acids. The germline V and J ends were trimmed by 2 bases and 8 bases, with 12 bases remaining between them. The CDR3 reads CASSERAGKGYTF. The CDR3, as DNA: TGTGCCAGCAGTGAACGGGCAGGGAAAGGCTACACCTTC.

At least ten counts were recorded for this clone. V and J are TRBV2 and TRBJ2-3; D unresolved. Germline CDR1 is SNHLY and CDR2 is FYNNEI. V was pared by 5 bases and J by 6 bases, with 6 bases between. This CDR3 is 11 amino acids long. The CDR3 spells CASSLADTQYF. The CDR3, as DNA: TGTGCCAGCAGTCTCGCGGATACGCAGTATTTT.

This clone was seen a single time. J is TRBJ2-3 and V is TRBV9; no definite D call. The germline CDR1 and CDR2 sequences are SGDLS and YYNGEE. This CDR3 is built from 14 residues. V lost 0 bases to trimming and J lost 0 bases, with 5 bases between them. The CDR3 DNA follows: TGTGCCAGCAGCGTAGAACATAGCACAGATACGCAGTATTTT. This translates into CASSVEHSTDTQYF.

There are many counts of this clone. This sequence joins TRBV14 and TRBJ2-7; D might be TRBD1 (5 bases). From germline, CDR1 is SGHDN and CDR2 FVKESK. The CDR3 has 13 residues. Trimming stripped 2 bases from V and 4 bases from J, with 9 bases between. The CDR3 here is CASSQWQGYEQYF. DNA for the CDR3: TGTGCCAGCAGCCAATGGCAGGGATACGAGCAGTACTTC.

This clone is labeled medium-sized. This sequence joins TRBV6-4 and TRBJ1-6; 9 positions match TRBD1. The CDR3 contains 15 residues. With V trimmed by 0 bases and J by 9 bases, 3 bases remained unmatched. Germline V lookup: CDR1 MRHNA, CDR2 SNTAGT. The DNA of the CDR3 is TGTGCCAGCAGTGACTCCTCGACAGGGGGTTCACCCCTCCACTTT. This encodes CASSDSSTGGSPLHF.

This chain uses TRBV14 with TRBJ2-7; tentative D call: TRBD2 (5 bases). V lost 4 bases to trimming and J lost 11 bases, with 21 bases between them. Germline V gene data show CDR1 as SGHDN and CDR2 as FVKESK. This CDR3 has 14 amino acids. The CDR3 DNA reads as TGTGCCAGCAGCCGGGCAGGTGGAAGAGGGTTTAAGTACTTC. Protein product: CASSRAGGRGFKYF.

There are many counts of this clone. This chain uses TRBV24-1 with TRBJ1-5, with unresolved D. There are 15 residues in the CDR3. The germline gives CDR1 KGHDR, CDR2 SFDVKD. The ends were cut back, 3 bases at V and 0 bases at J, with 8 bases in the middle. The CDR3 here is CATSDNSISNQPQHF. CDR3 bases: TGTGCCACCAGTGATAACTCTATTAGCAATCAGCCCCAGCATTTT.

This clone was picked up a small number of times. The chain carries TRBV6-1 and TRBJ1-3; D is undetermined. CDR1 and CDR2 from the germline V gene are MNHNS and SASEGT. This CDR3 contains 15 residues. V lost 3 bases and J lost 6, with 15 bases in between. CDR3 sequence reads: CASSDLPGHKNTIYF. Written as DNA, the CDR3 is TGTGCCAGCAGTGACCTTCCGGGCCATAAAAACACCATATATTTT.

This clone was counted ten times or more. The CDR3 coding sequence is TGTGCCAGCAGCCTGGGGGACAGCCTGAACACTGAAGCTTTCTTT. Amino acids: CASSLGDSLNTEAFF. This chain joins TRBV3-1 and TRBJ1-1, with 7 bases lining up with TRBD1. The germline gives CDR1 LGHDT, CDR2 YNNKEL (reference sequence). With V trimmed by 4 bases and J by 0 bases, 5 bases remained unmatched. The CDR3 totals 15 residues.

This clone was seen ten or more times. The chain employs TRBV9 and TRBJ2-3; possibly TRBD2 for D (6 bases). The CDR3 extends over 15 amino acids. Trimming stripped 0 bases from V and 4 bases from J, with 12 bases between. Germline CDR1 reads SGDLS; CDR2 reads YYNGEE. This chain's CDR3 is CASSVGIGRPDTQYF. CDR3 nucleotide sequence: TGTGCCAGCAGCGTAGGGATAGGGAGGCCAGATACGCAGTATTTT.

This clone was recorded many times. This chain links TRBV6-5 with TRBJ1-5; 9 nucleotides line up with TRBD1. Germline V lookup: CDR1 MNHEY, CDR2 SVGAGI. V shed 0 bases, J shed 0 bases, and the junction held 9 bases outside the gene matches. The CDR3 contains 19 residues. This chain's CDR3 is CASSYSPGQGAHSNQPQHF. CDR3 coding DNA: TGTGCCAGCAGTTACTCACCGGGACAGGGAGCCCATAGCAATCAGCCCCAGCATTTT.

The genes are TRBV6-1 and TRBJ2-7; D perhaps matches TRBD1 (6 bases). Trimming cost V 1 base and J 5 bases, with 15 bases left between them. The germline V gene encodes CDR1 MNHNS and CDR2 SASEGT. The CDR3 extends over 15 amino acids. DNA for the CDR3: TGTGCCAGCAGTGAAGGGTCAGTGGGGGCCCACGAGCAGTACTTC. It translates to CASSEGSVGAHEQYF.

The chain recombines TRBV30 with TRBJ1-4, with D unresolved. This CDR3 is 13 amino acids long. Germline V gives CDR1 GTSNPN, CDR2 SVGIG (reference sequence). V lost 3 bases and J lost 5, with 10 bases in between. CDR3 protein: CAWSIQTNEKLFF. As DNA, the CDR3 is TGTGCCTGGAGCATTCAGACAAATGAAAAACTGTTTTTT.

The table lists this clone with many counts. CDR3 sequence (DNA): TGCAGTGCTAGTCCGACAGCGAATTCACCCCTCCACTTT. Its protein product is CSASPTANSPLHF. The chain couples TRBV20-1 to TRBJ1-6; D is possibly TRBD1 (5 bases). Germline CDR1 is DFQATT and CDR2 is SNEGSKA (reference sequence). V gave up 3 bases and J gave up 7 bases, with 10 bases separating them. The CDR3 totals 13 residues.

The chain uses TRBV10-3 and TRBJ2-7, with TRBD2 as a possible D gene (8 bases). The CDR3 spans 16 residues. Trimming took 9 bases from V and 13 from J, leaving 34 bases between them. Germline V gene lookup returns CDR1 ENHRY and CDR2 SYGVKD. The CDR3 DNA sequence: TGTGCCATTCAGGGGGGGAGCGGGGGACCTATGGGCGGGCATTACTTC. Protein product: CAIQGGSGGPMGGHYF.

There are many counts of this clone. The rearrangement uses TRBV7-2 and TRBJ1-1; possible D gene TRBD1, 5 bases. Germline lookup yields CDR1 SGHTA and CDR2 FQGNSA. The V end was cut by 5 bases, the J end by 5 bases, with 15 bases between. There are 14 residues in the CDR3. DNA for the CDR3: TGTGCCAGCAGCAAAACCCAGGGAGGGACTGAAGCTTTCTTT. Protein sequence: CASSKTQGGTEAFF.

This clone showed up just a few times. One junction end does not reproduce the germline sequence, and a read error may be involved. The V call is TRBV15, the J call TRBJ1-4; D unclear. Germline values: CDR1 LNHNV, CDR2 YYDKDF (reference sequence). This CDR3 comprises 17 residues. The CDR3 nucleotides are TGTGCCACCAACAGAGATCGGATAGTGGGCGCGGGTGAAAAACTGTTTTTT. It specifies CATNRDRIVGAGEKLFF. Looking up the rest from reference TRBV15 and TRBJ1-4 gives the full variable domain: DAMVIQNPRYQVTQFGKPVTLSCSQTLNHNVMYWYQQKSSQAPKLLFHYYDKDFNNEADTPDNFQSRRPNTSFCFLDIRSPGLGDTAMYLCATNRDRIVGAGEKLFFGSGTQLSVL.

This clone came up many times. The CDR3 region is CASSNVEGRGGYTF. Written as DNA, the CDR3 is TGTGCCAGTAGTAACGTTGAGGGGCGCGGAGGCTACACCTTC. This chain connects TRBV19 to TRBJ1-2; a weak D match, TRBD1 (5 bases). The V gene's germline CDR1 is LNHDA and CDR2 SQIVND (reference sequence). This CDR3 spans 14 amino acids. The V end was cut by 4 bases, the J end by 8 bases, with 17 bases between.

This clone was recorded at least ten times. The CDR3 spells CASSGGLAGGLAEQYF. The CDR3 nucleotides are TGCGCCAGCAGCGGCGGACTAGCGGGGGGGCTCGCCGAGCAGTACTTC. The rearrangement joins TRBV5-1 to TRBJ2-7; 15 bases align to TRBD2. Trimming removed 4 bases from V and 6 bases from J; junction bases left unmatched: 8. Germline CDR1 SGHRS, CDR2 YFSETQ. The CDR3 extends over 16 amino acids.

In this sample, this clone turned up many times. In nucleotides, the CDR3 is TGTGCCAGCAGAAAGGGAGATTATGCTGCCCACTTT. It codes for CASRKGDYAAHF. The V and J genes are TRBV2 and TRBJ1-6; D ambiguous. Germline V lookup: CDR1 SNHLY, CDR2 FYNNEI. Trimming removed 6 bases from V and 18 bases from J, with 18 bases in between. This CDR3 contains 12 residues.

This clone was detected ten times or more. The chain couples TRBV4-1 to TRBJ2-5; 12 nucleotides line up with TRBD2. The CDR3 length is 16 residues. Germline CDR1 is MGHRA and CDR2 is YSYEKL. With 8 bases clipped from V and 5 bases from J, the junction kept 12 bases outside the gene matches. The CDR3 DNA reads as TGCGCCAGCTCGAAATCCCTAGCGGGGGGGCGGGAGACCCAGTACTTC. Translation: CASSKSLAGGRETQYF.

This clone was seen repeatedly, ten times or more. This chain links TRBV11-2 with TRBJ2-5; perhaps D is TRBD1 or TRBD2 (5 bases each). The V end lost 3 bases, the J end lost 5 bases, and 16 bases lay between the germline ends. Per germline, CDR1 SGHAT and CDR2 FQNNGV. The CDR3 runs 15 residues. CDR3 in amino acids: CASSFAGTNRETQYF. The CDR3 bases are TGTGCCAGCAGCTTCGCCGGGACGAATAGGGAGACCCAGTACTTC.